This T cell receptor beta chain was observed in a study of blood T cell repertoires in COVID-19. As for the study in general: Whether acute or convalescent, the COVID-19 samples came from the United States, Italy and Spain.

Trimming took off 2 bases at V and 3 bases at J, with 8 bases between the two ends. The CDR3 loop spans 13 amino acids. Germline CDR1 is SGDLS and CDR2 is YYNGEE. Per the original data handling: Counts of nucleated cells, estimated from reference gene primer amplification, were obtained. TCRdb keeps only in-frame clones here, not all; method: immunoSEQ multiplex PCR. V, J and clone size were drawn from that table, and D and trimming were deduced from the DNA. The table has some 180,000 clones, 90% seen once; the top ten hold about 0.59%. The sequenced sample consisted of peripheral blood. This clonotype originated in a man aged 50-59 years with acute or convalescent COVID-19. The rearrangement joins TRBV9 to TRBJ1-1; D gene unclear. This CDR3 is CASSVRSDTEAFF. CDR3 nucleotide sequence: TGTGCCAGCAGCGTGAGGAGCGACACTGAAGCTTTCTTT.